The 5 T cell receptor beta chains below come from one sample, sequenced in a study of Graves' ophthalmopathy and Graves' hyperthyroidism. Amplification from RNA transcripts yielded the TCR beta CDR3 regions. Following a first-round RT-PCR that used HTBI primers, a second-round multiplex PCR was carried out. TCRdb called the multiplex PCR reads again in MiXCR, with one record for every CDR3 protein. The data contain about 400,000 distinct CDR3 sequences, about 17% of them singletons. The sequenced material came from peripheral blood. The receptors were sampled from a woman aged 18-29 years with Graves' ophthalmopathy.

This clonotype was seen only once. This chain uses TRBV6-2 or TRBV6-3 with TRBJ2-7, with D perhaps TRBD1 or TRBD2 (5 bases each). The CDR3 extends over 14 amino acids. The V gene's germline CDR1 is MNHEY and CDR2 SVGEGT. Trimming cost V 7 bases and J 3 bases, with 16 bases left between them. As DNA, the CDR3 is TGTGCCAGCACCCCCCTGGGACGGCGCTACGAGCAGTACTTC. It is translated as CASTPLGRRYEQYF.

This clonotype was recorded at least ten times. V usage is TRBV6-1 and J usage is TRBJ2-7; no reliable D call. Trimming pared 4 bases from V and 2 bases from J, leaving 6 bases between. Looked up from germline, CDR1 is MNHNS and CDR2 is SASEGT. The CDR3 is 12 amino acids. The CDR3 sequence: CASSGQAYEQYF. The CDR3 DNA reads TGTGCCAGCAGTGGGCAGGCCTACGAGCAGTACTTC.

This clonotype was observed a handful of times. The chain combines TRBV6-1 with TRBJ2-5; D uncertain. The germline gives CDR1 MNHNS, CDR2 SASEGT. CDR3 length: 11 amino acids. Trimming shortened V by 6 bases and J by 5 bases, and 7 bases separated the two germline ends. The CDR3 coding sequence is TGTGCCAGCAGGACATATGAGACCCAGTACTTC. This sequence encodes CASRTYETQYF.

This clonotype was detected many times. The chain joins TRBV3-1 to TRBJ1-1, with D tentatively TRBD1 (6 bases). Germline lookup yields CDR1 LGHDT and CDR2 YNNKEL (reference sequence). V lost 3 bases and J 6 bases, leaving 20 bases between the germline ends. The CDR3 runs 16 residues. This CDR3 is CASSHVYREGRSEAFF. CDR3 bases: TGTGCCAGCAGCCACGTTTACAGGGAAGGAAGGTCTGAAGCTTTCTTT. The full variable domain, its missing parts supplied by reference TRBV3-1 and TRBJ1-1, is DTAVSQTPKYLVTQMGNDKSIKCEQNLGHDTMYWYKQDSKKFLKIMFSYNNKELIINETVPNRFSPKSPDKAHLNLHINSLELGDSAVYFCASSHVYREGRSEAFFGQGTRLTVV.

The chain has TRBV6-1 and TRBJ1-3; D gene unclear. The V and J ends lost 1 base and 1 base respectively, with 8 bases between them. The CDR3 sequence is 15 residues long. Germline-derived CDR1 and CDR2 are MNHNS and SASEGT. This CDR3 reads CASSEEGISGNTIYF. The DNA for the CDR3 is TGTGCCAGCAGTGAAGAGGGAATTTCTGGAAACACCATATATTTT.